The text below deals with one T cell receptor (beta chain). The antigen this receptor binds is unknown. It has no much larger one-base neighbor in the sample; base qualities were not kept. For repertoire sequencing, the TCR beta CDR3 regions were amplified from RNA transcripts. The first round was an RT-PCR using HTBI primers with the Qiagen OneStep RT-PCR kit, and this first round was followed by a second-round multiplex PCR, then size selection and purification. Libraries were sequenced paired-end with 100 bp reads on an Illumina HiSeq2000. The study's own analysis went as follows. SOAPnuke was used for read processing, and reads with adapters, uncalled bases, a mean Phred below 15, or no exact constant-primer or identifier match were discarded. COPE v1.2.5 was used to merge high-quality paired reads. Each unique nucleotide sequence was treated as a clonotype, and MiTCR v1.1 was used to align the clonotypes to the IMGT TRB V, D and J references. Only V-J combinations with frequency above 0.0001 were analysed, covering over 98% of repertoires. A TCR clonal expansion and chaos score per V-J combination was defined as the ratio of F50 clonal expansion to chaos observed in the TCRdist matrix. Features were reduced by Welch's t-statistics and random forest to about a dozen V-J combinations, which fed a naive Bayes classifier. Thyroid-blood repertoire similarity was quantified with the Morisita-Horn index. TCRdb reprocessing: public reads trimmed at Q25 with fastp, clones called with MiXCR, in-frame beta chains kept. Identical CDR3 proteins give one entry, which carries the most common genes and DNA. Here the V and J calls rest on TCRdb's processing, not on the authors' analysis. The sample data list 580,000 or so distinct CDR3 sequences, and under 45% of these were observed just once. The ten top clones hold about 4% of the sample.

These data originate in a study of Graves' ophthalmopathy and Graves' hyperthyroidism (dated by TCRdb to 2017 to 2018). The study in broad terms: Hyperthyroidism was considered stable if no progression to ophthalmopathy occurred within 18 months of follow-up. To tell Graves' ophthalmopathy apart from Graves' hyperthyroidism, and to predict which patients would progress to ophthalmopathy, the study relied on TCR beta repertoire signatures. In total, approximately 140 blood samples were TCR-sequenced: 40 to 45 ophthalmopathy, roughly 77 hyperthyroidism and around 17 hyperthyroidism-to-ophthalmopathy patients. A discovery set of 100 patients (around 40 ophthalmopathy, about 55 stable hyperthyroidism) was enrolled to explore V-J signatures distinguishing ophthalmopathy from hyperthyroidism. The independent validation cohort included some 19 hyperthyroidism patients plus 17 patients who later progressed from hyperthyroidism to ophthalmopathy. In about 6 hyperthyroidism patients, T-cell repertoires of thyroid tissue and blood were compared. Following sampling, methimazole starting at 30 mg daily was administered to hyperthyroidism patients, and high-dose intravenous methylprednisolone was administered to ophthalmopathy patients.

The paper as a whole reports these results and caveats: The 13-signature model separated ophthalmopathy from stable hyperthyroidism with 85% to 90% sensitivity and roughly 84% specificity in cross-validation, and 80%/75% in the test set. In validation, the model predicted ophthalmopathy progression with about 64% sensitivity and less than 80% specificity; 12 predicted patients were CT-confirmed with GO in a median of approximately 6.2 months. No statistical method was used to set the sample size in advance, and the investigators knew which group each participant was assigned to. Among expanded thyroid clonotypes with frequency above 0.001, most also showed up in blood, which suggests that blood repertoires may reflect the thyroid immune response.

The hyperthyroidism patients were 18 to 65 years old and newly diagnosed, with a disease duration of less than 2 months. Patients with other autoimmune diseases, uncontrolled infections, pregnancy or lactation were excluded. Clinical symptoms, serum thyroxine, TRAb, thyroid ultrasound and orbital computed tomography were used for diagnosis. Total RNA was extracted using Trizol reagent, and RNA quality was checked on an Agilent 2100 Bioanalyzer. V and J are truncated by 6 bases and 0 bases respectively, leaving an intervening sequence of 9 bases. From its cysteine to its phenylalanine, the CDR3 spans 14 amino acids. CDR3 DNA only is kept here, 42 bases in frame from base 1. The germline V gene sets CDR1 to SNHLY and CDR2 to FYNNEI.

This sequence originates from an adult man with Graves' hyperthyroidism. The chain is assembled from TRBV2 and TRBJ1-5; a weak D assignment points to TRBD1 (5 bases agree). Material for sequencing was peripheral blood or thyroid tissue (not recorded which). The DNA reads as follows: TGTGCCAGCAGCCTCAGGGATAGCAATCAGCCCCAGCATTTT. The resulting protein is CASSLRDSNQPQHF.